This T cell receptor beta chain was retrieved from a study of blood T cell repertoires in COVID-19. Study in general: From the United States, Italy and Spain came samples of acute and convalescent COVID-19.

Original processing notes: For nucleated cells, counts were estimated from reference gene primer amplification. The data were produced by immunoSEQ multiplex PCR, yet TCRdb's version contains in-frame clones alone and is incomplete. V and J calls and clone size are given by that table; D and trimming were obtained from the DNA. The table lists 190,000 or so clones, about 82% of them singletons. Trimming took off 4 bases at V and 1 base at J, with 11 bases between the two ends. CDR1 is SGHRS, CDR2 YFSETQ, per germline. CDR3 length: 14 residues. The receptor's source is a woman younger than 45 who had recovered from COVID-19. The V gene is TRBV5-1, the J gene TRBJ1-1; D not certain. The sequenced material came from PBMCs or T cells enriched from blood (not recorded which). The CDR3: CASSPGFGNTEAFF. CDR3 sequence (DNA): TGCGCCAGCAGCCCGGGATTCGGGAACACTGAAGCTTTCTTT.